The 11 T cell receptor beta chains listed next were all sequenced from one sample in a study of CD8 T cells in ankylosing spondylitis. TCRdb processed the 5' RACE reads anew with MiXCR; each CDR3 protein has one entry. The table lists fewer than 350,000 distinct CDR3 sequences, roughly 12% of them singletons. The sample consisted of blood, either unsorted or a sorted T cell fraction (not recorded which). The receptors come from a female donor with ankylosing spondylitis or in good health (not recorded which).

This clonotype was observed many times. V is TRBV20-1 and J is TRBJ1-5; TRBD1 aligns across 7 bases. The V gene's germline CDR1 is DFQATT and CDR2 SNEGSKA (reference sequence). The V segment lost 0 bases and the J segment 11 bases; nucleotides outside the gene matches: 16. The CDR3 runs 16 residues. The CDR3 is CSARDQQGQPRGAQHF. In DNA, the CDR3 is TGCAGTGCTAGAGACCAACAGGGGCAGCCGCGGGGGGCCCAGCATTTT.

In its sample, this clonotype was seen a few times. V usage is TRBV7-9 and J usage is TRBJ2-7; possibly TRBD2 for D (6 bases). The V gene lost 5 bases and the J gene lost 2 bases, with 16 bases spanning the gap. The CDR3 covers 15 residues. Germline CDR1 reads SEHNR; CDR2 reads FQNEAQ (reference sequence). For the CDR3, the DNA is TGTGCCAGCAGCCAAACCGGGACTGTTACCTACGAGCAGTACTTC. Amino acids: CASSQTGTVTYEQYF.

The gene calls are TRBV24-1 and TRBJ2-3; D is ambiguous. CDR1 and CDR2 (germline): KGHDR, SFDVKD. The V and J ends lost 7 bases and 6 bases respectively, with 13 bases between them. This CDR3 region has 13 residues. The CDR3 loop reads CATSLYLGDTQYF. The CDR3 region has the DNA TGTGCCACCAGCTTGTACCTTGGGGATACGCAGTATTTT.

This clonotype was recorded at least ten times. V gene TRBV5-6 combines with J gene TRBJ2-3, with TRBD2 matching 11 bases. CDR1 and CDR2 (germline): SGHDT, YYEEEE. Trimming took 4 bases from V and 8 from J; bases not matched to a gene: 3. The length of the CDR3 is 13 residues. Written as DNA, the CDR3 is TGTGCCAGCAGCCACGGGACTAGCGGTACGCAGTATTTT. It specifies CASSHGTSGTQYF.

Ten or more counts support this clonotype. The V and J genes are TRBV7-2 and TRBJ2-1, with no clear D. CDR1 and CDR2 (germline): SGHTA, FQGNSA. V lost 5 bases and J 5 bases, leaving 7 bases between the germline ends. The CDR3 totals 12 residues. CDR3 sequence: CASSPTHNEQFF. The CDR3 nucleotides are TGTGCCAGCAGCCCTACTCACAATGAGCAGTTCTTC.

A word on this clonotype: A read error may account for a junction end that differs from germline. In DNA form, the CDR3 reads TGTGCCAGCAGCTTATATGCTAGCGGAAACACCGGGGAGCTGTCTTTT. Amino acids: CASSLYASGNTGELSF. This chain joins TRBV7-2 and TRBJ2-2; 7 bases map to TRBD2. The CDR3 sequence is 16 residues long. Germline V gene data show CDR1 as SGHTA and CDR2 as FQGNSA.

A few counts support this clonotype. CDR3 nucleotides: TGCGCCAGCAGCTTCGGGCCCGACATGAACACTGAAGCTTTCTTT. Translated, it gives CASSFGPDMNTEAFF. The chain has TRBV5-1 and TRBJ1-1; no definite D call. There are 15 residues in the CDR3. Between the trimmed V and J ends, which lost 2 bases and 0 bases, there was a span of 11 bases. Germline CDR1 reads SGHRS; CDR2 reads YFSETQ.

This clonotype was recorded a few times. This sequence joins TRBV28 and TRBJ2-7; 8 bases line up with TRBD1. V was clipped by 3 bases and J by 2 bases; unmatched bases: 9. CDR3 length: 16 amino acids. The germline CDR1 and CDR2 sequences are MDHEN and SYDVKM. The CDR3 DNA reads TGTGCCAGCAGTTTCGGTTCTGGGACAGGACCCTACGAGCAGTACTTC. It is translated as CASSFGSGTGPYEQYF.

The chain joins TRBV5-6 to TRBJ2-1; 10 bases agree with TRBD1. This CDR3 comprises 15 residues. CDR1 is SGHDT and CDR2 is YYEEEE in the germline V gene. Trimming cost V 4 bases and J 4 bases; bases outside gene matches: 5. CDR3 amino acids: CASSQRDRGYNEQFF. CDR3 nucleotide sequence: TGTGCCAGCAGCCAACGGGACAGGGGTTACAATGAGCAGTTCTTC.

This clonotype was recorded a few times. The V gene is TRBV19, the J gene TRBJ2-2, with TRBD1 matching over 8 bases. Per germline, CDR1 LNHDA and CDR2 SQIVND (reference sequence). Trimming at V came to 5 bases and at J to 0 bases, leaving 5 bases not matched to a gene. The CDR3 sequence is 16 residues long. This CDR3 reads CASSPRTGTNTGELFF. CDR3 DNA: TGTGCCAGTAGTCCCCGGACAGGGACGAACACCGGGGAGCTGTTTTTT.

This clonotype was observed many times. The rearrangement links TRBV29-1 to TRBJ1-2, with no clear D. Deletions cut 2 bases from V and 2 bases from J, with 6 bases between. The CDR3 has 12 residues. The germline V gene has CDR1 SQVTM and CDR2 ANQGSEA. Here the CDR3 reads CSVELDNYGYTF. The DNA of the CDR3 is TGCAGCGTTGAACTGGACAACTATGGCTACACCTTC. The entire variable domain, with the rest obtained from reference TRBV29-1 and TRBJ1-2, is as follows: SAVISQKPSRDICQRGTSLTIQCQVDSQVTMMFWYRQQPGQSLTLIATANQGSEATYESGFVIDKFPISRPNLTFSTLTVSNMSPEDSSIYLCSVELDNYGYTFGSGTRLTVV.